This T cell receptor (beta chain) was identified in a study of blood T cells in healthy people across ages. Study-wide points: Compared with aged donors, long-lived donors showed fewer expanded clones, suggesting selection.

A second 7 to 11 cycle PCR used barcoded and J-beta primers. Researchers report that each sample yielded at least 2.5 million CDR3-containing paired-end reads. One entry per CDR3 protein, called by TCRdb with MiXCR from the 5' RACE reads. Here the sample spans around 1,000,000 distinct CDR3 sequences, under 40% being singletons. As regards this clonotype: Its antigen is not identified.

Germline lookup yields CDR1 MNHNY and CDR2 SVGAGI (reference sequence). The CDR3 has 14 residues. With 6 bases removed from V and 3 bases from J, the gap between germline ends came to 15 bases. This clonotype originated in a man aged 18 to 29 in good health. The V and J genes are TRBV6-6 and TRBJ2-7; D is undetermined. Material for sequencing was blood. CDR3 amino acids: CASRAELPNYEQYF. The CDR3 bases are TGTGCCAGCAGAGCAGAACTCCCAAACTACGAGCAGTACTTC.